Following are 25 T cell receptor beta chains from one sample sequenced in a study of cytomegalovirus exposure and HLA in healthy donors. The PCR had 60 Vbeta and 13 Jbeta primers. Method: immunoSEQ multiplex PCR; TCRdb's copy keeps in-frame clones and lacks some. The data contain 150,000 to 200,000 clones, about 80% of them singletons. The specimen was PBMCs. These receptor sequences come from a woman in her 50s in good health and CMV-seropositive.

The gene calls are TRBV10-3 and TRBJ2-3, with D tentatively TRBD2 (5 bases). V was shortened by 4 bases and J by 0 bases, with 11 bases between the two germline ends. Looked up from germline, CDR1 is ENHRY and CDR2 is SYGVKD. The CDR3 is 15 residues long. CDR3 amino acids: CAISVARASTDTQYF. CDR3 nucleotide sequence: TGTGCCATCAGTGTCGCGAGGGCTAGCACAGATACGCAGTATTTT.

The chain has TRBV5-1 and TRBJ1-3; TRBD1 aligns across 12 bases. The CDR3 extends over 16 amino acids. J was trimmed by 4 bases and V by 4 bases; bases with no gene match: 6. Germline V gene data show CDR1 as SGHRS and CDR2 as YFSETQ. In DNA form, the CDR3 reads TGCGCCAGCAGCCCGGGACAGGGGGCAAGCGGAAACACCATATATTTT. Translation gives CASSPGQGASGNTIYF.

The V and J genes are TRBV6-1 and TRBJ1-2; 8 positions agree with TRBD1. V lost 1 base and J lost 4; bases outside the gene matches: 11. CDR3 length: 17 residues. The germline V gene encodes CDR1 MNHNS and CDR2 SASEGT. The CDR3: CASSEGTGNFVPYGYTF. The CDR3 nucleotides read TGTGCCAGCAGTGAAGGGACAGGGAATTTCGTTCCCTATGGCTACACCTTC.

This rearrangement joins TRBV29-1 to TRBJ2-3; TRBD2 agrees at 13 bases. V dropped 6 bases and J dropped 2; count of bases not matched to a gene: 8. CDR1 SQVTM and CDR2 ANQGSEA come from the germline V gene. The CDR3 has 16 residues. CDR3 region: CSVEGLAGTPTDTQYF. In DNA, the CDR3 is TGCAGCGTCGAGGGACTAGCGGGGACCCCCACAGATACGCAGTATTTT.

The V call is TRBV10-3, the J call TRBJ1-1; possible D gene TRBD1, 6 bases. This CDR3 region has 16 residues. The germline V and J ends were trimmed by 3 bases and 1 base, with 15 bases remaining between them. Germline V gene sequence: CDR1 ENHRY, CDR2 SYGVKD. CDR3 nucleotide sequence: TGTGCCATCAGTGACCTAATCAGGGGCAGGAACACTGAAGCTTTCTTT. As protein: CAISDLIRGRNTEAFF.

This clone appeared once. The chain uses TRBV19 and TRBJ2-3; TRBD1 aligns across 8 bases. The CDR3 runs 18 residues. CDR1 LNHDA and CDR2 SQIVND come from the germline V gene (reference sequence). The V gene end was trimmed by 2 bases and the J gene end by 2 bases; junction bases not matched to a gene: 12. The CDR3: CASSIHFTGTGATDTQYF. DNA for the CDR3: TGTGCCAGTAGTATACACTTCACCGGGACAGGCGCCACAGATACGCAGTATTTT.

CDR3 nucleotide sequence: TGTGCCAGCAGCGAGGTCGGTCGACTAGCGGGGGAGACCCAGTACTTC. Encoded protein: CASSEVGRLAGETQYF. The V and J genes are TRBV9 and TRBJ2-5; 11 nucleotides line up with TRBD2. V lost 3 bases and J lost 5; bases outside the gene matches: 9. This CDR3 contains 16 residues. Per germline, CDR1 SGDLS and CDR2 YYNGEE. Full variable domain (outside the CDR3, taken from reference TRBV9 and TRBJ2-5): DSGVTQTPKHLITATGQRVTLRCSPRSGDLSVYWYQQSLDQGLQFLIQYYNGEERAKGNILERFSAQQFPDLHSELNLSSLELGDSALYFCASSEVGRLAGETQYFGPGTRLLVL.

The chain couples TRBV15 to TRBJ2-7; TRBD1 matches at 9 bases. Unmatched junction bases numbered 6, after V lost 0 bases and J lost 6 bases. The CDR3 totals 15 residues. The V gene's germline CDR1 is LNHNV and CDR2 YYDKDF (reference sequence). CDR3 amino acids: CATSRDGTGSSEQYF. The CDR3 region has the DNA TGTGCCACCAGCAGAGACGGGACAGGGTCATCCGAGCAGTACTTC.

The chain has TRBV5-5 and TRBJ2-7, with D possibly TRBD1 on 7 matching bases. Germline V gene lookup returns CDR1 SGHKS and CDR2 YYEKEE (reference sequence). CDR3 size: 14 residues. Trimming removed 4 bases from V and 5 bases from J, with 16 bases in between. The CDR3 nucleotides are TGTGCCAGCAGCCGGCGGGACAGATTCAACGAGCAGTACTTC. Its protein product is CASSRRDRFNEQYF.

The CDR3 nucleotides are TGCAGCGTTGTCCGGGGTGCCACCGGGGAGCTGTTTTTT. This encodes CSVVRGATGELFF. V is TRBV29-1 and J is TRBJ2-2, with D perhaps matching TRBD2 (5 bases). CDR3 length: 13 amino acids. Trimming pared 4 bases from V and 4 bases from J, leaving 10 bases between. Germline V gene lookup returns CDR1 SQVTM and CDR2 ANQGSEA.

The V and J genes are TRBV20-1 and TRBJ2-6; TRBD1 is a possible D gene (6 bases). The CDR3 consists of 11 residues. Germline lookup yields CDR1 DFQATT and CDR2 SNEGSKA (reference sequence). V lost 6 bases and J lost 10, with 10 bases in between. The CDR3 sequence is CSATRGNVLTF. DNA of the CDR3: TGCAGTGCAACCAGGGGTAACGTCCTGACTTTC.

The CDR3 DNA follows: TGTGCCAGCAGCCCGGGCAACGTCCTGACTTTC. It encodes CASSPGNVLTF. The rearrangement joins TRBV7-9 to TRBJ2-6; D not certain. Germline loops: CDR1 SEHNR, CDR2 FQNEAQ (reference sequence). V lost 5 bases and J 9 bases, leaving 5 bases between the germline ends. CDR3 length equals 11 residues.

V usage is TRBV19 and J usage is TRBJ1-1, with 9 positions matching TRBD1. Germline CDR1 is LNHDA and CDR2 is SQIVND (reference sequence). The junction had 7 bases not matched to a gene; V was cut back by 5 bases and J by 6 bases. The CDR3 sequence is 14 residues long. The CDR3 here is CASSAGQGGAEAFF. The CDR3 DNA is TGTGCCAGTAGTGCGGGACAGGGAGGAGCTGAAGCTTTCTTT. Together with reference TRBV19 and TRBJ1-1, the CDR3 gives the full variable domain: DGGITQSPKYLFRKEGQNVTLSCEQNLNHDAMYWYRQDPGQGLRLIYYSQIVNDFQKGDIAEGYSVSREKKESFPLTVTSAQKNPTAFYLCASSAGQGGAEAFFGQGTRLTVV.

The chain uses TRBV6-5 and TRBJ2-5; D is perhaps TRBD1 (6 bases). The V gene's germline CDR1 is MNHEY and CDR2 SVGAGI. The CDR3 has 15 amino acids. Trimming cost V 0 bases and J 4 bases, with 12 bases left between them. CDR3 protein: CASSYSPQGPETQYF. The CDR3 DNA reads as TGTGCCAGCAGTTACTCCCCGCAGGGGCCAGAGACCCAGTACTTC.

The chain recombines TRBV9 with TRBJ2-5, with D possibly being TRBD2 (6 bases). The CDR3 is made up of 13 amino acids. Trimming stripped 6 bases from V and 5 bases from J, with 14 bases between. Germline values: CDR1 SGDLS, CDR2 YYNGEE. The DNA for the CDR3 is TGTGCCAGCAATGGGAGGCCTGGGGAGACCCAGTACTTC. Translation gives CASNGRPGETQYF.

The V and J genes are TRBV7-8 and TRBJ1-1; D is unclear. The ends were cut back, 5 bases at V and 10 bases at J, with 14 bases in the middle. The CDR3 length is 12 residues. The V gene's germline CDR1 is SGHVS and CDR2 FQNEAQ. The CDR3 here is CASSPLDAGAFF. The CDR3 coding sequence is TGTGCCAGCAGCCCCCTCGACGCGGGAGCTTTCTTT.

The genes are TRBV5-4 and TRBJ2-1, with 7 positions matching TRBD2. V gave up 2 bases and J gave up 6 bases; unmatched junction bases: 5. The CDR3 has 14 amino acids. Germline loops: CDR1 SGHNT, CDR2 YYREEE (reference sequence). CDR3 DNA: TGTGCCAGCAGCTTAAGGGGAGGGTCCAATGAGCAGTTCTTC. Translation: CASSLRGGSNEQFF.

This clone turned up a few times. This chain joins TRBV19 and TRBJ1-4, with D unclear. In germline, CDR1 is LNHDA, CDR2 SQIVND (reference sequence). The CDR3 loop spans 14 amino acids. Trimming removed 3 bases from V and 0 bases from J, with 5 bases in between. The CDR3 nucleotides are TGTGCCAGTAGTATGCCGGCAACTAATGAAAAACTGTTTTTT. The encoded protein is CASSMPATNEKLFF.

The J gene is TRBJ2-1, the V gene TRBV6-6, with 10 bases matching TRBD2. V dropped 2 bases and J dropped 5; count of bases not matched to a gene: 6. The CDR3 covers 16 residues. Germline CDR1 and CDR2: MNHNY and SVGAGI (reference sequence). CDR3 sequence: CASSYGSGRANNEQFF. The CDR3 nucleotides are TGTGCCAGCAGTTACGGCAGCGGGAGGGCAAACAATGAGCAGTTCTTC.

This clone was found a few times. The CDR3 here is CSADRGFGETQYF. CDR3 sequence (DNA): TGCAGCGCTGATAGGGGTTTTGGGGAGACCCAGTACTTC. V usage is TRBV29-1 and J usage is TRBJ2-5, with a tentative D call TRBD1 (5 bases). Trimming pared 7 bases from V and 5 bases from J, leaving 17 bases between. Germline CDR1 SQVTM, CDR2 ANQGSEA. CDR3 size: 13 residues. The full variable domain, rest sourced from reference TRBV29-1 and TRBJ2-5, is SAVISQKPSRDICQRGTSLTIQCQVDSQVTMMFWYRQQPGQSLTLIATANQGSEATYESGFVIDKFPISRPNLTFSTLTVSNMSPEDSSIYLCSADRGFGETQYFGPGTRLLVL.

As for this clone: The junction departs from the called germline gene at one end, perhaps through a read error. This chain links TRBV30 with TRBJ2-7; the D gene is possibly TRBD1 (5 bases). Germline assignment: CDR1 GTSNPN and CDR2 SVGIG (reference sequence). The CDR3 has 13 amino acids. CDR3 in amino acids: CAWSRPGNHEQCF. The CDR3 DNA reads TGTGCCTGGAGTCGTCCAGGGAACCACGAGCAGTGCTTC.

V is TRBV7-2 and J is TRBJ2-7, with D maybe TRBD2 (7 bases). V shed 5 bases and J shed 2 bases, with 16 bases lying between them. The CDR3 consists of 15 residues. Germline V gene lookup returns CDR1 SGHTA and CDR2 FQGNSA. CDR3 coding DNA: TGTGCCAGCAGCCCAAATAGGGGGGGAACCTACGAGCAGTACTTC. This codes for CASSPNRGGTYEQYF.

This clone occurred a few times. The chain carries TRBV10-1 and TRBJ2-7; D is possibly TRBD2 (5 bases). Trimming removed 0 bases from V and 2 bases from J, with 14 bases in between. There are 16 residues in the CDR3. Germline V lookup: CDR1 WNHNN, CDR2 SYGVQD (reference sequence). The CDR3 protein is CASSESGSGRPYEQYF. CDR3 DNA sequence: TGCGCCAGCAGTGAGTCGGGGAGCGGCCGACCCTACGAGCAGTACTTC.

The sample holds a few counts of this clone. This chain connects TRBV11-2 to TRBJ2-7, with 10 nucleotides matching TRBD2. The CDR3 sequence is 16 residues long. The germline V gene encodes CDR1 SGHAT and CDR2 FQNNGV. J was trimmed by 2 bases and V by 1 base; bases with no gene match: 5. The CDR3 nucleotides are TGTGCCAGCAGCTTAGTGGCTAGCGGGAGTCCCTACGAGCAGTACTTC. Translated: CASSLVASGSPYEQYF.

The rearrangement links TRBV7-2 to TRBJ2-1; D is undetermined. The V end lost 0 bases, the J end lost 0 bases, and 9 bases lay between the germline ends. The CDR3 contains 16 residues. CDR1 and CDR2 (germline): SGHTA, FQGNSA. CDR3 residues: CASSLAGRNSYNEQFF. The CDR3 DNA is TGTGCCAGCAGCTTAGCAGGCAGGAACTCCTACAATGAGCAGTTCTTC.